This T cell receptor beta chain stems from a study of T-cell memory formation after mild COVID-19 (dated by TCRdb to about 2021). Describing the broader study: Most TCR sequence clusters were specific to one of the two donors. In two donors, T-cell clones that expanded and contracted after mild COVID-19 were tracked by sequencing TCRalpha and TCRbeta repertoires over time. The cohort was made up of two young adult volunteers, one female and one male, who were previously healthy.

This clonotype was picked up a small number of times. Its binding antigen is unknown. Base qualities are missing; no much larger clone stands one base away. Ficoll-Paque density gradient centrifugation was the method used to isolate PBMCs. Study-level results and caveats: Whether the second-wave clones peaking on day 37 were SARS-CoV-2 specific was not confirmed. Contracting CD4+ clones turned up mainly in the CM and EM memory subsets, whereas EMRA was where CD8+ clones were enriched. Only a couple of mild cases were covered in the study, and larger cohorts including severe cases with pre-infection samples were considered necessary. The detection of some responding clones in pre-infection memory suggests that pre-existing cross-reactive memory T cells joined the SARS-CoV-2 response. Clones that contracted from day 15 to 85 showed balanced CD4/CD8 phenotypes, whereas a second wave of clones that expanded from day 15 to 37 leaned towards CD4+.

Sequenced using an Illumina NovaSeq 6000. TCRalpha and TCRbeta cDNA libraries were built by 5'RACE with constant-segment primers, adding sample barcodes and unique molecular identifiers. Trizol reagent was used to extract RNA from every sample. The libraries were amplified in two PCR steps, and the second step added a second sample barcode and Illumina TruSeq adapters. Libraries were sequenced on an Illumina NovaSeq with 2 x 150 bp paired-end reads. In the original analysis: Reads were demultiplexed and collapsed into UMI-guided consensus sequences with migec v1.2.7. Using mixcr v2.1.11, UMI consensuses were aligned to TRA and TRB V and J templates and then assembled into clonotypes. A clonotype was counted as expanded or contracted only when both edgeR and NoisET called the clonotype significant, with the noise models trained on biological replicates. For edgeR calls, a false discovery rate-adjusted p below 0.01 and a log2 fold-change threshold of 1 were applied. PCA with hierarchical clustering of max-normalized trajectories of the 1000 most abundant clonotypes was used as exploratory dynamics analysis. The CD4 or CD8 phenotype of responding clones was assigned using the separately sequenced CD4+ and CD8+ repertoires. Clones were called with MiXCR by TCRdb after fastp trimmed the public reads at Q25, and only in-frame beta chains were retained. Under each unique CDR3 protein, matching rows form one entry showing the most common genes and DNA. The V and J calls and clone size come from TCRdb's table, not from the authors' own analysis. The sample table holds 500,000 to 650,000 distinct CDR3 sequences, of which about 20% were seen once. The leading ten clones occupy under 8.5% of the sample.

V is cut by 5 bases and J by 16 bases, and the space between the germline ends is 15 bases. The germline V gene (reference sequence) supplies CDR1 SEHNR and CDR2 FQNEAQ. The CDR3 sequence holds 11 residues, the cysteine and phenylalanine included. This entry keeps only the CDR3 DNA: 33 bases, framed from base 1. This clonotype was obtained from an adult woman who had mild COVID-19 (a few samples of this study predate the infection). The sample titles of this study are shuffled in the database, so cell type and time point are left out; the donor was told from shared clones. The sample was PBMCs or a T cell subset sorted from them (not recorded which). The rearranged segments are TRBV7-9 and TRBJ2-1; the D segment could be TRBD2, given 7 matching bases. The CDR3 protein is CASSVGGERFF. The sequence in DNA is TGTGCCAGCAGCGTAGGGGGGGAACGTTTCTTC.